The clone carrying this T cell receptor (beta chain) has ten or more counts. The antigen is not known. TCRdb used MiXCR to reprocess the RT-PCR reads, holding one entry per CDR3 protein. The sample lists hundreds of thousands of distinct CDR3 sequences, around 25% seen once, with around 2% in the top ten. The data are from a study of response to subunit inactivated influenza vaccine. Study findings and constraints: Each seasonal flu vaccination may recruit only limited new T cells, authors suggested.

This CDR3 comprises 12 residues. V lost 7 bases, J lost 0 bases, and 10 bases lay in between. Germline values: CDR1 DFQATT, CDR2 SNEGSKA (reference sequence). This chain connects TRBV20-1 to TRBJ2-7; D remains unclear. The specimen was CD4+ T cells sorted from PBMCs, collected roughly 5 days after vaccination. The receptor was isolated from a man between 45 and 60 years old who received an inactivated influenza vaccine. The CDR3 nucleotides are TGCAGTGTCCGGCGGAGCTCCTACGAGCAGTACTTC. This codes for CSVRRSSYEQYF.